This entry features one TCR beta chain sequence. What it binds is unknown. The entry originates in a study of shared clonotypes between healthy human individuals. Study overall: CD4 naive and memory got three plates each, CD8 naive two, CD8 memory one. Study results and caveats: Generally, naive subsets came out with larger estimated richness than memory subsets. Genetic and exposure-history diversity was limited by the small donor number.

Naive-designated CD8 cells lacked CD45RO, were positively enriched for CCR7, and omitted terminally differentiated effector memory CD45RA+ cells. All the donors were Caucasian adults who lived in Nashville, Tennessee. Measured with immunoSEQ multiplex PCR; TCRdb has only the in-frame clones, and not every one. The sample records fewer than 1 million clones, approximately 97% being singletons. CDR1 and CDR2 (germline): MNHNS, SASEGT. Trimming left V 6 bases short and J 4 bases short, with 13 bases between. The CDR3 is 13 amino acids. The TCR comes from a man under 40 in good health. Sequencing input: naive CD8+ T cells sorted from blood. The chain links TRBV6-1 to TRBJ2-7; the D gene is possibly TRBD1 (5 bases). The CDR3 region is CASRKTASYEQYF. DNA of the CDR3: TGTGCCAGCAGAAAGACAGCGTCATACGAGCAGTACTTC.